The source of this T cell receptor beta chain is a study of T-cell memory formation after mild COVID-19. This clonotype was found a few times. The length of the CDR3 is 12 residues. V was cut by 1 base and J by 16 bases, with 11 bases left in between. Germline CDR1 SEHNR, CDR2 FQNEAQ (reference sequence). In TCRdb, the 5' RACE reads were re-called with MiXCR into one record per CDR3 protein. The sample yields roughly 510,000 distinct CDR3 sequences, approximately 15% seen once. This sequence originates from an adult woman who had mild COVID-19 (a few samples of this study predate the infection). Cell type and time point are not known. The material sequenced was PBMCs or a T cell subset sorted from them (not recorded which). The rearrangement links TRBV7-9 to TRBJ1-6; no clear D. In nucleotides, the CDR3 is TGTGCCAGCAGCTTAGAGGCAGGCCAACTCCACTTT. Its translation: CASSLEAGQLHF.